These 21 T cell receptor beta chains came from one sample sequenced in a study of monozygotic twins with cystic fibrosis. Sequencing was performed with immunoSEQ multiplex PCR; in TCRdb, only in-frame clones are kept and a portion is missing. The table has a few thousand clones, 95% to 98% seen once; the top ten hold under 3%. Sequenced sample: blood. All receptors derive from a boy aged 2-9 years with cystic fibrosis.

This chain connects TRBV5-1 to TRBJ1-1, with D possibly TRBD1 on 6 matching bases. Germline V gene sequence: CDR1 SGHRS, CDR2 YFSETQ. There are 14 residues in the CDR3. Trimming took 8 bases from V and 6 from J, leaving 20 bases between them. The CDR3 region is CASWNRDNRAEAFF. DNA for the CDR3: TGCGCCAGTTGGAACCGGGACAATCGCGCTGAAGCTTTCTTT.

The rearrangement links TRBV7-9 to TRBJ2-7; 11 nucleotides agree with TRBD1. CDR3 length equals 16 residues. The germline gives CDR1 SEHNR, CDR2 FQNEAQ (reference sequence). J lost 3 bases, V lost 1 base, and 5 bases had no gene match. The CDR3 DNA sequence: TGTGCCAGCAGCTTAGTGTGGGACAGGGGGAGCTACGAGCAGTACGTC. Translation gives CASSLVWDRGSYEQYV.

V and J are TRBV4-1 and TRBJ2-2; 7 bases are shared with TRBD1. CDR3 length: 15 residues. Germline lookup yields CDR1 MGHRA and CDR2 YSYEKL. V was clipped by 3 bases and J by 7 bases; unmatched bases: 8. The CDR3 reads CASSHPGQQNGELFF. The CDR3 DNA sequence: TGCGCCAGCAGCCATCCGGGACAGCAAAACGGGGAGCTGTTTTTT.

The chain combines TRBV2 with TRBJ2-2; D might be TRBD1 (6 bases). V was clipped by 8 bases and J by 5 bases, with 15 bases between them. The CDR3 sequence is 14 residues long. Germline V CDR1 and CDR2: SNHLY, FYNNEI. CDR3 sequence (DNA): TGTGCCAGCTTCCAAGGGGGTTTAACCGGGGAGCTGTTTTTT. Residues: CASFQGGLTGELFF.

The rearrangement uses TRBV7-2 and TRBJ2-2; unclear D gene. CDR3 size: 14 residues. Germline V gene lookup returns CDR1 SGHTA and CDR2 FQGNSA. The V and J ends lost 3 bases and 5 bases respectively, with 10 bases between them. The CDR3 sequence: CASSFLGSTGELFF. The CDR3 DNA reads TGTGCCAGCAGCTTCCTCGGATCTACCGGGGAGCTGTTTTTT.

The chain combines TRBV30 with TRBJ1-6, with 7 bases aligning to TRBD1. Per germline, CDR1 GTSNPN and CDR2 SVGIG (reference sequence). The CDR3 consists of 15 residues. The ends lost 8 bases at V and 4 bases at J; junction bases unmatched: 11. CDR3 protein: CAGGLDRRYNSPLHF. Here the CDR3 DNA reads TGTGCCGGGGGCCTGGACAGGCGGTATAATTCACCCCTCCACTTT.

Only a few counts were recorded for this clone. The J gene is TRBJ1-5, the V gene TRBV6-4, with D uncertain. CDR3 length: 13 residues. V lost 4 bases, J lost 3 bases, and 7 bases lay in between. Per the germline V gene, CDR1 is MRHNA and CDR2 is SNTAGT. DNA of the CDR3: TGTGCCAGCAGTGCGGGATCCAATCAGCCCCAGCATTTT. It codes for CASSAGSNQPQHF.

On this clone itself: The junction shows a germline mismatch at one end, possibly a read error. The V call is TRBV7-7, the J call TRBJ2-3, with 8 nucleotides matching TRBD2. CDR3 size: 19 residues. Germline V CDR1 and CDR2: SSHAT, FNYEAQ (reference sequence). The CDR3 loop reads CASSLRAGGGGGLPDTQYF. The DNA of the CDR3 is TGTGCTAGCAGCTTACGGGCCGGCGGTGGCGGGGGGCTGCCAGATACGCAGTATTTT.

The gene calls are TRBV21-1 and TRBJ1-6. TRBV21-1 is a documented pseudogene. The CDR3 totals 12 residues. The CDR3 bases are TGTGCCAGCAGCAGGAGGGGTTCACCCCTCCACTTT. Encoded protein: CASSRRGSPLHF.

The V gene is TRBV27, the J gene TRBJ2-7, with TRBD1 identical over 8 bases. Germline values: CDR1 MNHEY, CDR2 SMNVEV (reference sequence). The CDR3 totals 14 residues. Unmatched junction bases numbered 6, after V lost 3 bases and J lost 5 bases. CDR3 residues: CASSLWQGADEQYF. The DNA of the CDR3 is TGTGCCAGCAGTTTGTGGCAGGGGGCGGACGAGCAGTACTTC.

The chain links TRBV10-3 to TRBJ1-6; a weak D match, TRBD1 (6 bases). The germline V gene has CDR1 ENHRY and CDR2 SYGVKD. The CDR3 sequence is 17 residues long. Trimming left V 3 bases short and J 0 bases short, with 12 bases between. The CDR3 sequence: CAISDRDTSSYNSPLHF. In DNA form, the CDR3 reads TGTGCCATCAGTGACCGGGACACGAGCTCCTATAATTCACCCCTCCACTTT.

The CDR3 sequence is CASSFKEYSSGNTIYF. DNA for the CDR3: TGTGCCAGCAGTTTTAAAGAATACTCCTCTGGAAACACCATATATTTT. This chain uses TRBV6-5 with TRBJ1-3; D ambiguous. The V end was cut by 4 bases, the J end by 0 bases, with 13 bases between. This CDR3 has 16 amino acids. CDR1 and CDR2 (germline): MNHEY, SVGAGI.

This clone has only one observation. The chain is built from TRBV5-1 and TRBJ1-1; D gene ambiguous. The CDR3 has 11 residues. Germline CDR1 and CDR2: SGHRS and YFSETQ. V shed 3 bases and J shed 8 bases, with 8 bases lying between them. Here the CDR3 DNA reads TGCGCCAGCAGCTCCGGGGTGGAAGCTTTCTTT. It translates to CASSSGVEAFF. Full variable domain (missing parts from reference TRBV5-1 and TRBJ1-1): KAGVTQTPRYLIKTRGQQVTLSCSPISGHRSVSWYQQTPGQGLQFLFEYFSETQRNKGNFPGRFSGRQFSNSRSEMNVSTLELGDSALYLCASSSGVEAFFGQGTRLTVV.

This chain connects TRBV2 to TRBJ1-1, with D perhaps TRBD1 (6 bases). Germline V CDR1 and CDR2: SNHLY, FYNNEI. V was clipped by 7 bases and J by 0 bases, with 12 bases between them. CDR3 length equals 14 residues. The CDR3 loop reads CASKGGTVNTEAFF. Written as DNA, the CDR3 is TGTGCCAGCAAGGGGGGGACGGTGAACACTGAAGCTTTCTTT.

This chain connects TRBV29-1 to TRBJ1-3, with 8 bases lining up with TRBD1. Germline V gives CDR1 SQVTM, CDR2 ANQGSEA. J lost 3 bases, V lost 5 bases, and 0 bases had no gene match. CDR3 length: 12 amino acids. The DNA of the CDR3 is TGCAGCGTTACAGGGGGTGGAAACACCATATATTTT. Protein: CSVTGGGNTIYF. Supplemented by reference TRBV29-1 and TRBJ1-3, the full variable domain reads SAVISQKPSRDICQRGTSLTIQCQVDSQVTMMFWYRQQPGQSLTLIATANQGSEATYESGFVIDKFPISRPNLTFSTLTVSNMSPEDSSIYLCSVTGGGNTIYFGEGSWLTVV.

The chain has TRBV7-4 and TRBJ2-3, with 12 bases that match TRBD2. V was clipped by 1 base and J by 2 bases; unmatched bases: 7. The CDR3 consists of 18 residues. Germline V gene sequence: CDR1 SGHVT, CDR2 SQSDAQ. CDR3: CASSLGAGLAGTTDTQYF. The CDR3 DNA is TGTGCCAGCAGCTTAGGGGCTGGACTAGCGGGGACCACAGATACGCAGTATTTT. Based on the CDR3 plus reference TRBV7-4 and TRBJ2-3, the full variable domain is GAGVSQSPRYKVAKRGRDVALRCDSISGHVTLYWYRQTLGQGSEVLTYSQSDAQRDKSGRPSGRFSAERPERSVSTLKIQRTEQGDSAVYLCASSLGAGLAGTTDTQYFGPGTRLTVL.

The CDR3 here is CASSLGSGLRAQETQYF. As DNA, the CDR3 is TGTGCCAGCAGCTTGGGATCGGGTTTGCGAGCCCAAGAGACCCAGTACTTC. V and J are TRBV5-4 and TRBJ2-5; no reliable D call. Germline V gene lookup returns CDR1 SGHNT and CDR2 YYREEE (reference sequence). CDR3 length: 17 residues. Trimming stripped 0 bases from V and 1 base from J, with 16 bases between.

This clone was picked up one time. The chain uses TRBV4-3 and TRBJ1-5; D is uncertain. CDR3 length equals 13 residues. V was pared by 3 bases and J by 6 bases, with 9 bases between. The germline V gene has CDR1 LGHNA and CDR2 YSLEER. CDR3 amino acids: CASSQTRTQPQHF. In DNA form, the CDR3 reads TGCGCCAGCAGCCAGACACGCACTCAGCCCCAGCATTTT.

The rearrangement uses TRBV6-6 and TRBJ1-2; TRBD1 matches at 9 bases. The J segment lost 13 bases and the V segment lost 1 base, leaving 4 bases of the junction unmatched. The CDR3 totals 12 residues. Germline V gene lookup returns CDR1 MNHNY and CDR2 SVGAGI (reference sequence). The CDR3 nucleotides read TGTGCCAGCAGTTACTTAGGGACAGGGCTCACCTTC. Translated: CASSYLGTGLTF.

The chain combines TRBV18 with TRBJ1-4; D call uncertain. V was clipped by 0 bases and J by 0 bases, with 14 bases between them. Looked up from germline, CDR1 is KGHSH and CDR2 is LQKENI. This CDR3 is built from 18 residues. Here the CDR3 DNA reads TGTGCCAGCTCACCACCGAATACGGACGGTGCAACTAATGAAAAACTGTTTTTT. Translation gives CASSPPNTDGATNEKLFF.

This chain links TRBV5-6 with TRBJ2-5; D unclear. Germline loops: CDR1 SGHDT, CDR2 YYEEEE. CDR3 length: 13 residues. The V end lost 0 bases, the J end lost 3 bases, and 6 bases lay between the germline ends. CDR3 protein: CASSLEQKETQYF. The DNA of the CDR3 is TGTGCCAGCAGCTTGGAACAGAAAGAGACCCAGTACTTC.